This T cell receptor beta chain is drawn from a study of post-analysis software for immune sequencing data. About the research overall: There were relapsing-remitting, secondary progressive and progressive-relapsing multiple sclerosis among the disease courses included.

V was cut by 5 bases and J by 9 bases, with 8 bases left in between. This CDR3 contains 11 residues. Study-level points and caveats: Normalized Chao1 diversity in multiple sclerosis patients fell significantly below that of controls. Patients showed TRBV5-6, TRBV5-1 and TRBV20-1 among five TRBV segments more frequent than in controls.

TCR beta cDNA libraries had unique molecular identifiers. T cells numbering about 0.85 to 10 million yielded roughly 0.5 million cDNA molecules. Using its own MiXCR run on the PCR reads, TCRdb lists one record per CDR3 protein. The table includes roughly 410,000 distinct CDR3 sequences, around a third detected once. As regards this clonotype: Its target is unknown.

This clonotype was obtained from a girl aged 10 to 17 with multiple sclerosis. This chain connects TRBV12-3 or TRBV12-4 to TRBJ2-1; D not certain. Sequencing was performed on blood. Here the CDR3 DNA reads TGTGCCAGCAGTCCTATAGGTGAGCAGTTCTTC. Its translation is CASSPIGEQFF.